The 17 T cell receptor beta chains presented below share a single source sample, sequenced in a study of blood T cell repertoires in COVID-19. Libraries were prepared by immunoSEQ multiplex PCR; TCRdb keeps only in-frame clonotypes and omits some of them. Here the sample spans approximately 270,000 clones, around 85% being singletons. The material sequenced was peripheral blood. These receptors originate from a man aged 80 or over with acute or convalescent COVID-19.

The chain uses TRBV2 and TRBJ2-3, with TRBD2 matching over 8 bases. J gave up 7 bases and V 6 bases, and 9 bases lay outside the gene matches. From germline, CDR1 is SNHLY and CDR2 FYNNEI. This CDR3 comprises 14 residues. The DNA for the CDR3 is TGTGCCAGCAGATTGAACGGGGGGGAGCATACGCAGTATTTT. Amino acid sequence: CASRLNGGEHTQYF.

V usage is TRBV5-6 and J usage is TRBJ2-2; weak D call: TRBD1 (7 bases). The CDR3 loop spans 15 amino acids. Germline CDR1 reads SGHDT; CDR2 reads YYEEEE. Trimming pared 0 bases from V and 6 bases from J, leaving 12 bases between. DNA of the CDR3: TGTGCCAGCAGCTTGGTTGCCAGGGGGGCCGGGGAGCTGTTTTTT. This codes for CASSLVARGAGELFF.

This clone was recorded once. J is TRBJ1-5 and V is TRBV5-5; no firm D call. V was cut by 1 base and J by 4 bases, with 12 bases left in between. Germline V gives CDR1 SGHKS, CDR2 YYEKEE (reference sequence). The CDR3 runs to 15 residues. The CDR3: CASSLITGYNQPQHF. DNA for the CDR3: TGTGCCAGCAGCTTGATCACGGGATATAATCAGCCCCAGCATTTT.

This chain links TRBV24-1 with TRBJ2-3; D ambiguous. Germline CDR1 reads KGHDR; CDR2 reads SFDVKD. The CDR3 runs to 15 residues. Trimming took off 1 base at V and 3 bases at J, with 10 bases between the two ends. CDR3 residues: CATSDFRKRTDTQYF. CDR3 bases: TGTGCCACCAGTGATTTCAGGAAAAGGACAGATACGCAGTATTTT.

The V and J genes are TRBV5-5 and TRBJ1-3; D unclear. Looked up from germline, CDR1 is SGHKS and CDR2 is YYEKEE (reference sequence). Trimming took off 4 bases at V and 0 bases at J, with 17 bases between the two ends. This CDR3 is built from 17 residues. CDR3: CASSRLDDLSSGNTIYF. For the CDR3, the DNA is TGTGCCAGCAGCCGACTCGACGACCTGAGCTCTGGAAACACCATATATTTT.

The chain couples TRBV9 to TRBJ1-1; D might be TRBD1 (6 bases). V lost 4 bases to trimming and J lost 4 bases, with 14 bases between them. Germline loops: CDR1 SGDLS, CDR2 YYNGEE. This CDR3 is 14 amino acids long. The CDR3 reads CASSLTGLFTEAFF. The CDR3 region has the DNA TGTGCCAGCAGCCTTACAGGGCTGTTCACTGAAGCTTTCTTT.

J is TRBJ2-1 and V is TRBV5-1, with 8 bases identical to TRBD2. The V gene's germline CDR1 is SGHRS and CDR2 YFSETQ. The CDR3 contains 17 residues. Germline trimming cut 4 bases from V and 2 bases from J; bases unmatched to any gene: 11. The DNA of the CDR3 is TGCGCCAGCAGCGGGGCTTTAGCGGGACTACCCTACAATGAGCAGTTCTTC. Translated, it gives CASSGALAGLPYNEQFF. The entire variable domain, with the rest obtained from reference TRBV5-1 and TRBJ2-1, is as follows: KAGVTQTPRYLIKTRGQQVTLSCSPISGHRSVSWYQQTPGQGLQFLFEYFSETQRNKGNFPGRFSGRQFSNSRSEMNVSTLELGDSALYLCASSGALAGLPYNEQFFGPGTRLTVL.

The chain has TRBV2 and TRBJ2-4; D uncertain. Germline loops: CDR1 SNHLY, CDR2 FYNNEI. The CDR3 runs to 14 residues. The V end lost 5 bases, the J end lost 0 bases, and 8 bases lay between the germline ends. This CDR3 reads CASSYDRAKNIQYF. In DNA, the CDR3 is TGTGCCAGCAGTTACGATAGAGCCAAAAACATTCAGTACTTC.

This CDR3 is CASSESRGTGSEKLFF. The CDR3 region has the DNA TGCGCCAGCAGTGAGAGCAGGGGGACAGGGAGTGAAAAACTGTTTTTT. The chain combines TRBV10-2 with TRBJ1-4; 9 bases match TRBD1. The CDR3 is 16 residues long. Germline V gene sequence: CDR1 WSHSY, CDR2 SAAADI. Trimming removed 2 bases from V and 7 bases from J; junction bases left unmatched: 8.

V is TRBV6-6 and J is TRBJ2-1, with D hard to call. This CDR3 region has 14 residues. V lost 4 bases and J lost 7, with 14 bases in between. Germline values: CDR1 MNHNY, CDR2 SVGAGI (reference sequence). CDR3 nucleotide sequence: TGTGCCAGCAGTTCACCCGCGGCAGTTAATGAGCAGTTCTTC. Translation: CASSSPAAVNEQFF.

Comments on this clone: Other DNA sequences from this sample encode an identical CDR3 as well. This chain uses TRBV19 with TRBJ1-5; the D gene is possibly TRBD1 (6 bases). Trimming shortened V by 0 bases and J by 4 bases, and 7 bases separated the two germline ends. Germline CDR1 and CDR2: LNHDA and SQIVND (reference sequence). The CDR3 runs 14 residues. The CDR3 here is CASSIDRGNQPQHF. The DNA of the CDR3 is TGTGCCAGTAGTATAGACAGGGGAAATCAGCCCCAGCATTTT.

The genes are TRBV5-4 and TRBJ1-2, with 9 nucleotides matching TRBD1. With V trimmed by 4 bases and J by 5 bases, 9 bases remained unmatched. The CDR3 spans 15 residues. Germline values: CDR1 SGHNT, CDR2 YYREEE (reference sequence). In DNA form, the CDR3 reads TGTGCCAGCAGCGCCGGACAGGGGCGTACGTATGGCTACACCTTC. Its protein product is CASSAGQGRTYGYTF.

The J gene is TRBJ2-5, the V gene TRBV7-2, with D perhaps TRBD1 (6 bases). This CDR3 spans 15 amino acids. Germline lookup yields CDR1 SGHTA and CDR2 FQGNSA. Trimming pared 0 bases from V and 3 bases from J, leaving 11 bases between. The CDR3 DNA reads as TGTGCCAGCAGCTTAGCGCTCAACAGGGAAGAGACCCAGTACTTC. Translated: CASSLALNREETQYF.

The genes are TRBV5-8 and TRBJ1-6, with 10 bases matching TRBD1. The ends lost 5 bases at V and 10 bases at J; junction bases unmatched: 12. The CDR3 extends over 16 amino acids. Germline V gene sequence: CDR1 SGHTS, CDR2 YDEGEE. The CDR3 protein is CASRWGQGIPGSPLHF. The CDR3 nucleotides are TGTGCCAGCAGGTGGGGACAGGGGATACCTGGATCACCCCTCCACTTT.

The chain links TRBV28 to TRBJ1-6; no definite D call. Per germline, CDR1 MDHEN and CDR2 SYDVKM. Trimming took off 9 bases at V and 1 base at J, with 10 bases between the two ends. This CDR3 comprises 14 residues. The CDR3 loop reads CASKTKSYNSPLHF. In nucleotides, the CDR3 is TGTGCCAGTAAAACTAAATCCTATAATTCACCCCTCCACTTT.

The V gene is TRBV28, the J gene TRBJ1-2; D might be TRBD1 (6 bases). The length of the CDR3 is 15 residues. Per germline, CDR1 MDHEN and CDR2 SYDVKM. V was shortened by 3 bases and J by 5 bases, with 16 bases between the two germline ends. The CDR3: CASSFGGAQIYGYTF. Here the CDR3 DNA reads TGTGCCAGCAGTTTCGGGGGGGCGCAGATATATGGCTACACCTTC.

This clone was counted between two and nine times. The genes are TRBV28 and TRBJ1-3; no reliable D call. CDR1 and CDR2 from the germline V gene are MDHEN and SYDVKM. The CDR3 runs 16 residues. Trimming took 3 bases from V and 0 from J, leaving 12 bases between them. The CDR3 loop reads CASSLTRASSGNTIYF. The DNA for the CDR3 is TGTGCCAGCAGTTTGACGCGGGCGAGCTCTGGAAACACCATATATTTT. Filled out from reference TRBV28 and TRBJ1-3, the complete variable domain reads DVKVTQSSRYLVKRTGEKVFLECVQDMDHENMFWYRQDPGLGLRLIYFSYDVKMKEKGDIPEGYSVSREKKERFSLILESASTNQTSMYLCASSLTRASSGNTIYFGEGSWLTVV.